This TCR beta chain derives from a study of cytomegalovirus exposure and HLA in healthy donors. General study points: Reports credit the classifier with highly specific, highly sensitive diagnosis of cytomegalovirus status.

J lost 0 bases, V lost 5 bases, and 1 base had no gene match. CDR3 length: 14 amino acids. Germline V gene lookup returns CDR1 MNHEY and CDR2 SMNVEV (reference sequence). In nominal health when sampled, donors likely had unrecorded immune exposures nonetheless. Details on this clone: The target antigen is unknown. Additional DNA sequences in this sample encode the identical CDR3.

The PCR made use of 60 Vbeta and 13 Jbeta primers. The repertoire was sequenced with immunoSEQ multiplex PCR; TCRdb's copy has only in-frame clones and lacks some. The sample consists of 200,000 to 250,000 clones, 80% to 85% of them appearing once. This receptor was identified in a boy aged 2 to 10 in good health and CMV-seronegative. The chain links TRBV27 to TRBJ2-7, with TRBD2 matching 10 bases. The sample taken for sequencing was PBMCs. The CDR3 loop is CASSLAGVSYEQYF. CDR3 sequence (DNA): TGTGCCAGCAGTCTAGCGGGAGTCTCCTACGAGCAGTACTTC.